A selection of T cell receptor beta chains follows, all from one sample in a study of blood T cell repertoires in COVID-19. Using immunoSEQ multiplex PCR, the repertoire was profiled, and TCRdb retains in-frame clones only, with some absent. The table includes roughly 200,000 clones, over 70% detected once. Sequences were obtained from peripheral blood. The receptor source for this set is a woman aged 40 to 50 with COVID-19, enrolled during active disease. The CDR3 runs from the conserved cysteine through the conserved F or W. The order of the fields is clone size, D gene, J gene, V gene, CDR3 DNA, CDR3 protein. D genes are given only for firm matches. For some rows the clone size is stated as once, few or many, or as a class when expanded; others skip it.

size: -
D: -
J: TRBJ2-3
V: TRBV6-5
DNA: TGTGCCAGCAGCCGGGAGACTACGCAGTATTTT
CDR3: CASSRETTQYF

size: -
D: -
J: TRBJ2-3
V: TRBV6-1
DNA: TGTGCCAGCAGTGAAGGTACTAGCAACGCAGATACGCAGTATTTT
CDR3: CASSEGTSNADTQYF

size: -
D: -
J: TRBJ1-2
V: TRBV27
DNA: TGTGCCAGCAGTATCGGGGAGGGGGTAGGTGGCTACACCTTC
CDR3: CASSIGEGVGGYTF

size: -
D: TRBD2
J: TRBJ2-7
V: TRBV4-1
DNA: TGCGCCAGCAGCCAAGTCCACGGGAGGGCCGACGAGCAGTACTTC
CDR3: CASSQVHGRADEQYF

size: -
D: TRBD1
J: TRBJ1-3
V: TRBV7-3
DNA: TGTGCCAGCAGCCCAGGGGGATGGGGAGGTGGAAACACCATATATTTT
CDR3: CASSPGGWGGGNTIYF

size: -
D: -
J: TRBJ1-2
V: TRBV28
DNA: TGTGCCAGCTACAGCGGGGGATATGGCTACACCTTC
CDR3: CASYSGGYGYTF

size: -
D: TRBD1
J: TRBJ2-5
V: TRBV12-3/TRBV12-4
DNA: TGTGCCAGCAGTGGGACAGTTCGGAATAACTTC
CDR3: CASSGTVRNNF

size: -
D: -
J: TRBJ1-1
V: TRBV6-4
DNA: TGTGCCAGCAGCCGGGGTTCTGAAGCTTTCTTT
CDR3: CASSRGSEAFF

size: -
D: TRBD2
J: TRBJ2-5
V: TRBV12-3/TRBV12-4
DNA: TGTGCCAGCACGCCAGGGAGGGGAACCCAGTACTTC
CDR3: CASTPGRGTQYF

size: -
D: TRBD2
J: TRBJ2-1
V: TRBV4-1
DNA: TGCGCCAGCAGCCGAGCGGGACGGGGCGGTAATGAGCAGTTCTTC
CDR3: CASSRAGRGGNEQFF

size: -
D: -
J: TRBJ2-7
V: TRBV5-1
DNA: TGCGCCAGCAGCTTGCCCGCGGGGGCCCTCGAGCAGTACTTC
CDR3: CASSLPAGALEQYF

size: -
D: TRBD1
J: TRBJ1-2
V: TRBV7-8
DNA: TGTGCCAGCAGCTTGCGGACAGGGGGCAGTAGTGGCTACACCTTC
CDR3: CASSLRTGGSSGYTF

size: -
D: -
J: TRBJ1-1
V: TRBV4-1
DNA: TGCGCCAGCAGCCAAGCCCTTGGACAGTACACTGAAGCTTTCTTT
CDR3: CASSQALGQYTEAFF

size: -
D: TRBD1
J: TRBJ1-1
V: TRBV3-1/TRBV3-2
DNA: TGTGCCAGCAGCCCTGGGACAGGGGGTCGCACTGAAGCTTTCTTT
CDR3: CASSPGTGGRTEAFF

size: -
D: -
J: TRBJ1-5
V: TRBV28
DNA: TGTGCCAGCATCAGTTTAGGGGGTGCCCAGGGTCGGCATTTT
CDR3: CASISLGGAQGRHF

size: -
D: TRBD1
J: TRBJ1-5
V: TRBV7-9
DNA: TGTGCCAGCAGCTTAACGGCAGGGGGAGTTCAGCCCCAGCATTTT
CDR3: CASSLTAGGVQPQHF

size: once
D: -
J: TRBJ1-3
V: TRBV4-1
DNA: TGCGCCAGCAGCCCAAGTCAGGGTTCTTCTGGAAACACCATATATTTT
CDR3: CASSPSQGSSGNTIYF

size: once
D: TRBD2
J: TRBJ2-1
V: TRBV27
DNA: TGTGCCAGCAGACTAGCGGGGGCCTCCTACAATGAGCAGTTCTTC
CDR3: CASRLAGASYNEQFF

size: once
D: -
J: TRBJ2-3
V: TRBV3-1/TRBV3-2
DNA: TGTGCCAGCAGCCCCTGGACTAGCACAGATACGCAGTATTTT
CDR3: CASSPWTSTDTQYF

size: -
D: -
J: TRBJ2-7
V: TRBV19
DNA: TGTGCCAGTACCGCGCGGAGGACGTCAAACGAGCAGTACTTC
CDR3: CASTARRTSNEQYF

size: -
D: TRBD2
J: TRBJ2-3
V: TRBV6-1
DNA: TGTGCCAGCAGTGACCCTGTCGGCGGGAGGGCCAAGATAACAGATACGCAGTATTTT
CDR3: CASSDPVGGRAKITDTQYF

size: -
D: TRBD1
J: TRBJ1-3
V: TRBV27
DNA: TGTGCCAGCATAAACAGGGGGCTTGGAAACACCATATATTTT
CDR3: CASINRGLGNTIYF

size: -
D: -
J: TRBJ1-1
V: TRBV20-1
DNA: TGCAGTGCTAGAGATGCCAGTGGAGCTTTCTTT
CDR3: CSARDASGAFF

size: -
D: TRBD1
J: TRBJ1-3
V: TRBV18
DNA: TGTGCCAGCTCATCGACAGGGACTGGAAACACCATATATTTT
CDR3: CASSSTGTGNTIYF